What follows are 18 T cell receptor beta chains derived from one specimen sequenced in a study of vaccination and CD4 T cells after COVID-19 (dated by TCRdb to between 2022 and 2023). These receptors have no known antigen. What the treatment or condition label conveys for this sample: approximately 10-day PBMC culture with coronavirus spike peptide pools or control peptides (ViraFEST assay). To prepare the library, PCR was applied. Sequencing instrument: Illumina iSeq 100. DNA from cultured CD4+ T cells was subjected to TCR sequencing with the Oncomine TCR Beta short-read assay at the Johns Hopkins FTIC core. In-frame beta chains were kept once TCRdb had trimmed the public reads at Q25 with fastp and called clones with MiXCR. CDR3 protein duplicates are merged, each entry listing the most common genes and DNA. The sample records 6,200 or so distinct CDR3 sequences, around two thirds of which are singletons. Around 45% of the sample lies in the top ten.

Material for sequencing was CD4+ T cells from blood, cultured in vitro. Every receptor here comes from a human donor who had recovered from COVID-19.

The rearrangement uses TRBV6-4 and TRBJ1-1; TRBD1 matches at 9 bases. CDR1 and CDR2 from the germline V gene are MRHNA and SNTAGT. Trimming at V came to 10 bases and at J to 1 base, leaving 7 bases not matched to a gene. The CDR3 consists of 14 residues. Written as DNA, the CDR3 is TGTGCCATTCCGACAGGGGGTACGAACACTGAAGCTTTCTTT. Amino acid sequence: CAIPTGGTNTEAFF.

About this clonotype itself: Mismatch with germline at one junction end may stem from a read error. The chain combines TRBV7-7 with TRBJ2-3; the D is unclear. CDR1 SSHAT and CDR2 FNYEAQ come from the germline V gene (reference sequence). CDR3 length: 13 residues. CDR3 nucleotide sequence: TGTGCTAGCAGCTTAATGCCCACAGATACGCAGTATTTT. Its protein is CASSLMPTDTQYF.

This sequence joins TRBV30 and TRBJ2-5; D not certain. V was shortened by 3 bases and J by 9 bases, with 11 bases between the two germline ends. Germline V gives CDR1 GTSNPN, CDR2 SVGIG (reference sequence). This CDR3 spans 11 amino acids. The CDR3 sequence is CAWSPVPAQYF. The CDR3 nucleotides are TGTGCCTGGAGCCCCGTACCGGCCCAGTACTTC.

CDR3 sequence (DNA): TGTGCCAGCAGCCTCACAGGCACGAACACTGAAGCTTTCTTT. As protein: CASSLTGTNTEAFF. The chain is built from TRBV7-2 and TRBJ1-1; possible D gene TRBD1, 5 bases. The CDR3 consists of 14 residues. The V and J ends lost 5 bases and 1 base respectively, with 11 bases between them. Germline V gene data show CDR1 as SGHTA and CDR2 as FQGNSA.

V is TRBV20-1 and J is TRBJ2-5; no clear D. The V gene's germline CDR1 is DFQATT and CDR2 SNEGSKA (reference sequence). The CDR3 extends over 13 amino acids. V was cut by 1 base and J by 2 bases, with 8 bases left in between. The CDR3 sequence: CSARGRIQETQYF. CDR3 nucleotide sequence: TGCAGTGCTAGAGGAAGGATACAAGAGACCCAGTACTTC.

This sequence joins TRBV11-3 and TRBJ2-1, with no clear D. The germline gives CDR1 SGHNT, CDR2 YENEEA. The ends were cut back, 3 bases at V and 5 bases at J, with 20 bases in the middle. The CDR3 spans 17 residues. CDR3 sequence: CASSFPSTRLGHNEQFF. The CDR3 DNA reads TGTGCCAGCAGCTTCCCTTCGACCCGCCTCGGGCACAATGAGCAGTTCTTC.

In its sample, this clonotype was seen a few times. For the CDR3, the DNA is TGTGCCAGCAGCTTACAGGGTGGCACTGAAGCTTTCTTT. Its translation: CASSLQGGTEAFF. The rearrangement joins TRBV7-9 to TRBJ1-1, with a possible D match to TRBD1 (5 bases). Looked up from germline, CDR1 is SEHNR and CDR2 is FQNEAQ (reference sequence). Trimming removed 2 bases at V and 4 bases at J, with 8 bases between. The CDR3 is 13 amino acids.

CDR3 nucleotide sequence: TGCAGTGCTATAAAACGGGGGGCCGGAGATACGCAGTATTTT. It is translated as CSAIKRGAGDTQYF. The chain uses TRBV20-1 and TRBJ2-3; TRBD2 is a possible D gene (7 bases). This CDR3 comprises 14 residues. V was pared by 4 bases and J by 5 bases, with 16 bases between. Per the germline V gene, CDR1 is DFQATT and CDR2 is SNEGSKA (reference sequence).

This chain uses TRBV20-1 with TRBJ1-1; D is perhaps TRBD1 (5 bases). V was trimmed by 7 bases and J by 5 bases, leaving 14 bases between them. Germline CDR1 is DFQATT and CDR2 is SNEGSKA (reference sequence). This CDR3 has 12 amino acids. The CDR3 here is CSVEGWVTEAFF. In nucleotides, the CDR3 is TGCAGTGTTGAGGGGTGGGTGACTGAAGCTTTCTTT.

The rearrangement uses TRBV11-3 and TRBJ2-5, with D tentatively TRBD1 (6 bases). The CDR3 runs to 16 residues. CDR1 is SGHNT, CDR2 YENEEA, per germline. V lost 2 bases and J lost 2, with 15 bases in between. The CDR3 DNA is TGTGCCAGCAGCTTAAGGGCCAGGGGAAATCAAGAGACCCAGTACTTC. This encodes CASSLRARGNQETQYF.

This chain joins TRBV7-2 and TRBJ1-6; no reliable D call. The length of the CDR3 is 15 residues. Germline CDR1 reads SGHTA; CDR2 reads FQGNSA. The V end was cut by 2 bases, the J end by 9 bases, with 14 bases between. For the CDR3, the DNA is TGTGCCAGCAGCTTAATGCGGACTACAATTTCACCCCTCCACTTT. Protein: CASSLMRTTISPLHF. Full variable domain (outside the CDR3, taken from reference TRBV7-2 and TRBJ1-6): GAGVSQSPSNKVTEKGKDVELRCDPISGHTALYWYRQSLGQGLEFLIYFQGNSAPDKSGLPSDRFSAERTGGSVSTLTIQRTQQEDSAVYLCASSLMRTTISPLHFGNGTRLTVT.

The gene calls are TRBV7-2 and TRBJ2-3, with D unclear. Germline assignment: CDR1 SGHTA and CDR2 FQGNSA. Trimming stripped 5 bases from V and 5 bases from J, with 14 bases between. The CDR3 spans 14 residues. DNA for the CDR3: TGTGCCAGCAGCAATAACGGCGTCGTAGATACGCAGTATTTT. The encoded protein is CASSNNGVVDTQYF.

The CDR3 DNA is TGTGCCAGCAGCACAGGGACAGGGGTCCTCGGAGATACGCAGTATTTT. Protein: CASSTGTGVLGDTQYF. The rearrangement joins TRBV27 to TRBJ2-3, with 10 bases that match TRBD1. V shed 6 bases and J 5 bases; nucleotides not matched to a gene: 11. The CDR3 is 16 amino acids. CDR1 is MNHEY, CDR2 SMNVEV, per germline (reference sequence).

The CDR3, as DNA: TGTGCCAGCAGCCTAGGGACAGGGGGCGGAGGTGAGCAGTTCTTC. Encoded protein: CASSLGTGGGGEQFF. V gene TRBV7-3 combines with J gene TRBJ2-1, with 12 bases that match TRBD1. The CDR3 extends over 15 amino acids. In germline, CDR1 is SGHTA, CDR2 FQGTGA. The V and J ends lost 5 bases and 9 bases, in that order; junction bases with no gene match: 8.

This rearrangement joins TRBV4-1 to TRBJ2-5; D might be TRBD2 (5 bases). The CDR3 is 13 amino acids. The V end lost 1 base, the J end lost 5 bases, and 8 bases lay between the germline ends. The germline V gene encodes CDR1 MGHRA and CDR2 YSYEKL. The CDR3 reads CASSQGWRETQYF. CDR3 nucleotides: TGCGCCAGCAGCCAAGGATGGAGGGAGACCCAGTACTTC.

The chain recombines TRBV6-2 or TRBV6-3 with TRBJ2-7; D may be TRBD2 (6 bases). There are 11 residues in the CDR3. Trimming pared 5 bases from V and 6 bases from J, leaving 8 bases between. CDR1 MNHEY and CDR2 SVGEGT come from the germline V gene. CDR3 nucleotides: TGTGCCAGCAGTCAGGGAGGCGAGCAGTACTTC. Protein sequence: CASSQGGEQYF.

Here the CDR3 reads CSARDRDRIQPQHF. The CDR3 DNA reads as TGCAGTGCTAGAGATCGAGACAGGATCCAGCCCCAGCATTTT. The chain uses TRBV20-1 and TRBJ1-5, with D perhaps TRBD1 (6 bases). The V gene lost 0 bases and the J gene lost 7 bases, with 13 bases spanning the gap. CDR3 size: 14 residues. Germline V lookup: CDR1 DFQATT, CDR2 SNEGSKA (reference sequence).

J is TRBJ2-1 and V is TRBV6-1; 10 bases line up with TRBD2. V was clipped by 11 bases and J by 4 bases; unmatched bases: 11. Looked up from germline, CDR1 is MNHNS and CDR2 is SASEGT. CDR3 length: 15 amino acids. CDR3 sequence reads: CAGSLAGKDYNEQFF. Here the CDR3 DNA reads TGTGCCGGATCACTAGCGGGGAAAGATTACAATGAGCAGTTCTTC.